In its sample, the clone carrying this TCR beta chain was seen a few times. Its specificity is not known. CDR1 is SGHTA, CDR2 FQGNSA, per germline. This CDR3 spans 15 amino acids. The V gene lost 0 bases and the J gene lost 0 bases, with 9 bases spanning the gap. TCRdb re-called the RT-PCR reads through MiXCR, storing one row per CDR3 protein. This repertoire shows around 490,000 distinct CDR3 sequences, 6% to 9% found once; its top ten account for about an eighth. The data stem from a study of response to subunit inactivated influenza vaccine. Findings and limits, study-wide: Authors suggested each seasonal flu vaccination may recruit only limited numbers of new T cells.

The TCR was taken from a man between 50 and 75 years old who received an inactivated influenza vaccine. The sample here was PBMCs from blood, taken approximately 25 months after vaccination. The rearrangement joins TRBV7-2 to TRBJ2-7; the D is unclear. CDR3 amino acids: CASSLARQVSYEQYF. The CDR3, as DNA: TGTGCCAGCAGCTTAGCGCGGCAGGTCTCCTACGAGCAGTACTTC.